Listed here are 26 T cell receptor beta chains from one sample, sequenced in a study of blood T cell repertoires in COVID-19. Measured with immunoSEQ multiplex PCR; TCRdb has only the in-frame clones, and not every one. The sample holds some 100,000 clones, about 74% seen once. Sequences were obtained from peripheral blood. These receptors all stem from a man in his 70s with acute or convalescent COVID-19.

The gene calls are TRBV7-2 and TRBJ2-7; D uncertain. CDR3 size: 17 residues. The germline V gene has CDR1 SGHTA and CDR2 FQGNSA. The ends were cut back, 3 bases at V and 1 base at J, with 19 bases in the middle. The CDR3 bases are TGTGCCAGCAGCTTTACGCAAGGCAGGTTCTCTTCCTACGAGCAGTACTTC. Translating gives CASSFTQGRFSSYEQYF.

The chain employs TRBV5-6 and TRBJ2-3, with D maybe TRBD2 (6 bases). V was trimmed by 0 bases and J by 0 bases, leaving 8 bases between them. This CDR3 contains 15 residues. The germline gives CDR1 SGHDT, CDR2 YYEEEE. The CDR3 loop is CASSLVAESTDTQYF. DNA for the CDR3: TGTGCCAGCAGCTTGGTAGCGGAGAGCACAGATACGCAGTATTTT.

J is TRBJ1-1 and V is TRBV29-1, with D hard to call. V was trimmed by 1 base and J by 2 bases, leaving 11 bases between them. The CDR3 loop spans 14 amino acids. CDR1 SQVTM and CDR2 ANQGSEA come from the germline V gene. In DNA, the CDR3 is TGCAGCGTTGAAGCCCTGACATTTAACACTGAAGCTTTCTTT. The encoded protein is CSVEALTFNTEAFF.

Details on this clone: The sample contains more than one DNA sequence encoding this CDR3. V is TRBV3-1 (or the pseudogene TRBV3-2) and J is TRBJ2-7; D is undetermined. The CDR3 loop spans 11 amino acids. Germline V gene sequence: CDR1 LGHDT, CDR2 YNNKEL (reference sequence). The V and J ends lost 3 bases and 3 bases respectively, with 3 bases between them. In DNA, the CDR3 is TGTGCCAGCAGCCAGAGCTACGAGCAGTACTTC. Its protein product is CASSQSYEQYF.

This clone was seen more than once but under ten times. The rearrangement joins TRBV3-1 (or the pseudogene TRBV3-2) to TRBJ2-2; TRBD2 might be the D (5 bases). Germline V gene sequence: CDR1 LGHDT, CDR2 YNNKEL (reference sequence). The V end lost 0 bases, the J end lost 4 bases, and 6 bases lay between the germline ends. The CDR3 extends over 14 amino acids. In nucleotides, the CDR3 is TGTGCCAGCAGCCAAGAAGGGAGCACCGGGGAGCTGTTTTTT. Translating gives CASSQEGSTGELFF.

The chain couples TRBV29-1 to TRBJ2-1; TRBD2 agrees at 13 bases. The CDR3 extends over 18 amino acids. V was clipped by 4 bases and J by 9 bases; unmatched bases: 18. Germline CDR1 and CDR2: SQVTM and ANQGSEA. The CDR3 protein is CSVGLSTSGRATNLEQFF. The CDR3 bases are TGCAGCGTTGGTCTGTCCACTAGCGGGAGGGCTACGAATCTTGAGCAGTTCTTC.

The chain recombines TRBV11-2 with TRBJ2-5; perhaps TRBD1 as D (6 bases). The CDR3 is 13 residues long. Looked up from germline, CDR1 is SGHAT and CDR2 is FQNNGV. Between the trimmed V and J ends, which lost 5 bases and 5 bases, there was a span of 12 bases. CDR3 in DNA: TGTGCCAGCAGCAGACAGGTCCAGGAGACCCAGTACTTC. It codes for CASSRQVQETQYF. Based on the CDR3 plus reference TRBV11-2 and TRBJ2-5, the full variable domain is EAGVAQSPRYKIIEKRQSVAFWCNPISGHATLYWYQQILGQGPKLLIQFQNNGVVDDSQLPKDRFSAERLKGVDSTLKIQPAKLEDSAVYLCASSRQVQETQYFGPGTRLLVL.

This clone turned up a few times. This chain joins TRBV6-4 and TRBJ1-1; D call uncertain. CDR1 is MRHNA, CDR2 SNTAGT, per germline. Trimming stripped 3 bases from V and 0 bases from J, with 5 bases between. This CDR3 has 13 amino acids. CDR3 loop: CASSDQMNTEAFF. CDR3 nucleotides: TGTGCCAGCAGTGATCAGATGAACACTGAAGCTTTCTTT.

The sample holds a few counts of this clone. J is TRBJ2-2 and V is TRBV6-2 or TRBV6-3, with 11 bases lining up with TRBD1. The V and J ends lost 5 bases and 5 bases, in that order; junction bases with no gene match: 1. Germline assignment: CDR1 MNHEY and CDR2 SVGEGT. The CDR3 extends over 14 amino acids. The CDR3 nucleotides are TGTGCCAGCAGTGGGACAGGGGGTACCGGGGAGCTGTTTTTT. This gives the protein CASSGTGGTGELFF.

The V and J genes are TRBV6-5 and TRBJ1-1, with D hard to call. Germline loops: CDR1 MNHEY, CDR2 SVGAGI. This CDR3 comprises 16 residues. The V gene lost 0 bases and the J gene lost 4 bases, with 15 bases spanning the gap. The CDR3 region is CASSYSVAAGITEAFF. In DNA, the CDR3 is TGTGCCAGCAGTTACTCTGTGGCGGCGGGTATCACTGAAGCTTTCTTT.

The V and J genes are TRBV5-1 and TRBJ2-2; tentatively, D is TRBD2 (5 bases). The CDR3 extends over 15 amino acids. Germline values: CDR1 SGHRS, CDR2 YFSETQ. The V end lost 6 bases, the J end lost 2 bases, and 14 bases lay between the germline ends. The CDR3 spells CASKGSSENTGELFF. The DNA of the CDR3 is TGCGCCAGCAAAGGGAGTAGCGAAAACACCGGGGAGCTGTTTTTT.

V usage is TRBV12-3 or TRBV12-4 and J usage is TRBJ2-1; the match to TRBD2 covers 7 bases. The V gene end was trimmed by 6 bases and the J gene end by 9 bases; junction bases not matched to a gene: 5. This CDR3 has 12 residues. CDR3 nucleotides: TGTGCCAGCAGGTCCCCGGGGGGTGAGCAGTTCTTC. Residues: CASRSPGGEQFF.

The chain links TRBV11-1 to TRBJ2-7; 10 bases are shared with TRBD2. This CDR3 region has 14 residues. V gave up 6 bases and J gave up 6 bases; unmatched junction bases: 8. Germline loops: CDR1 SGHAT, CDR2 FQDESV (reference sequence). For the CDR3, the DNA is TGTGCCAGCAGTTCCGGGACTAGCGTAGTCGAGCAGTACTTC. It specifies CASSSGTSVVEQYF.

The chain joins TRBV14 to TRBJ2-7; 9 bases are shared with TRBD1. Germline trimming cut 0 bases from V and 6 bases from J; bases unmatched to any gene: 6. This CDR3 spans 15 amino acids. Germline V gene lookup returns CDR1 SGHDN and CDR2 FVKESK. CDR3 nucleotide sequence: TGTGCCAGCAGCCAAGAACAGGGGGCGAACCGCGAGCAGTACTTC. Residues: CASSQEQGANREQYF.

CDR3 sequence reads: CASSPGQGNEQYF. For the CDR3, the DNA is TGCGCCAGCAGTCCGGGACAGGGTAACGAGCAGTACTTC. This sequence joins TRBV5-1 and TRBJ2-7; TRBD1 matches at 9 bases. Germline V CDR1 and CDR2: SGHRS, YFSETQ. The V and J ends lost 5 bases and 5 bases, in that order; junction bases with no gene match: 5. The CDR3 totals 13 residues.

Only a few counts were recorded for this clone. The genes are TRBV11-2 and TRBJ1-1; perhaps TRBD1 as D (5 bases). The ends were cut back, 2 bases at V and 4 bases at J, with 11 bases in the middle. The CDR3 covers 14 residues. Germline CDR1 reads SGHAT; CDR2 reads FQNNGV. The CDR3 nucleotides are TGTGCCAGCAGCTTAATGGGGGAGGGCACTGAAGCTTTCTTT. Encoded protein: CASSLMGEGTEAFF.

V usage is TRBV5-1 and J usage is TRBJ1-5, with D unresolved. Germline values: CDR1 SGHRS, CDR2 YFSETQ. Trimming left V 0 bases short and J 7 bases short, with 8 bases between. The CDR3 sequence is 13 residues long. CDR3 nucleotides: TGCGCCAGCAGCTTGGCCGGGGAACAGCCCCAGCATTTT. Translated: CASSLAGEQPQHF.

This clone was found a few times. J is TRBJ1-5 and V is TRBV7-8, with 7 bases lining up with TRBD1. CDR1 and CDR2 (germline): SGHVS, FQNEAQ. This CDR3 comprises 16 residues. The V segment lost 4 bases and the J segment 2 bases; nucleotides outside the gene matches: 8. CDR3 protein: CASSSFRGFRNQPQHF. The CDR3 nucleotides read TGTGCCAGCAGCTCCTTCAGGGGGTTTCGCAATCAGCCCCAGCATTTT.

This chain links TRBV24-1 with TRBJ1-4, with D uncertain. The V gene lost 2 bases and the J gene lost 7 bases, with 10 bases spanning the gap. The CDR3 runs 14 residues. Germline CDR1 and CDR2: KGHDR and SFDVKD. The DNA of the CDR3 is TGTGCCACCAGTGATTCATCGGACTTTGAAAAACTGTTTTTT. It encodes CATSDSSDFEKLFF.

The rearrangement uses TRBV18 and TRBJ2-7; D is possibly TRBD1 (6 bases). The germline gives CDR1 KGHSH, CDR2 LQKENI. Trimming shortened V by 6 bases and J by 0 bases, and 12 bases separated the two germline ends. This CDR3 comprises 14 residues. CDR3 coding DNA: TGTGCCAGCTCCATAGACAGGAACTCCTACGAGCAGTACTTC. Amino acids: CASSIDRNSYEQYF.

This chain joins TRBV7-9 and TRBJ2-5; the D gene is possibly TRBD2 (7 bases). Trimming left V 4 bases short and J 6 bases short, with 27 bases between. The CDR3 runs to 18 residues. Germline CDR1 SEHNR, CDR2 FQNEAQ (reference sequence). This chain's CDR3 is CASSYQRLGGGERKTQYF. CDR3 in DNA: TGTGCCAGCAGCTACCAGAGGTTGGGAGGGGGAGAGAGGAAGACCCAGTACTTC.

CDR3 protein: CASSLAGTSLYEQYF. The CDR3 coding sequence is TGCGCCAGCAGCTTGGCCGGGACATCCCTGTACGAGCAGTACTTC. V gene TRBV5-1 combines with J gene TRBJ2-7; D is perhaps TRBD1 (6 bases). Trimming took off 0 bases at V and 4 bases at J, with 14 bases between the two ends. Looked up from germline, CDR1 is SGHRS and CDR2 is YFSETQ. The CDR3 consists of 15 residues. The full variable domain, completed using reference TRBV5-1 and TRBJ2-7, is KAGVTQTPRYLIKTRGQQVTLSCSPISGHRSVSWYQQTPGQGLQFLFEYFSETQRNKGNFPGRFSGRQFSNSRSEMNVSTLELGDSALYLCASSLAGTSLYEQYFGPGTRLTVT.

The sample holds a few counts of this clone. The CDR3: CASSEAGLANEQYF. The CDR3 DNA follows: TGTGCCAGCAGTGAGGCGGGACTAGCAAACGAGCAGTACTTC. The chain joins TRBV2 to TRBJ2-7; 9 bases line up with TRBD2. The CDR3 covers 14 residues. Germline trimming cut 3 bases from V and 5 bases from J; bases unmatched to any gene: 5. Germline V gene data show CDR1 as SNHLY and CDR2 as FYNNEI.

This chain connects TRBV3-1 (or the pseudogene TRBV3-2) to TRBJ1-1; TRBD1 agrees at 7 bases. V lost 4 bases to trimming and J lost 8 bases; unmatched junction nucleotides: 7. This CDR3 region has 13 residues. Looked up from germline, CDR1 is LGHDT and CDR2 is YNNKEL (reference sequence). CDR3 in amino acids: CASSRSRDSEAFF. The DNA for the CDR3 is TGTGCCAGCAGCCGTAGCCGGGACAGCGAAGCTTTCTTT.

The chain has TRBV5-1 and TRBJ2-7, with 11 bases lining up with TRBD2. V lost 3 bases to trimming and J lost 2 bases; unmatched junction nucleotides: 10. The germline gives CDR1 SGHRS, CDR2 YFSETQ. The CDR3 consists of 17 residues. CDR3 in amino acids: CASSSYLSGRGTYEQYF. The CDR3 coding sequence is TGCGCCAGCAGCTCCTATCTTAGCGGGAGGGGGACCTACGAGCAGTACTTC. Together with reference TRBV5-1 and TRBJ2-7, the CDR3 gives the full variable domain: KAGVTQTPRYLIKTRGQQVTLSCSPISGHRSVSWYQQTPGQGLQFLFEYFSETQRNKGNFPGRFSGRQFSNSRSEMNVSTLELGDSALYLCASSSYLSGRGTYEQYFGPGTRLTVT.

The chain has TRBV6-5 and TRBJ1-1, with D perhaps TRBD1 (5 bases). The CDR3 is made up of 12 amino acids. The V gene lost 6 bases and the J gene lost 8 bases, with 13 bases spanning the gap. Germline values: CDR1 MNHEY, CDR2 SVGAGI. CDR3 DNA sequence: TGTGCCAGCAGCCCATACGGGGGGGAAGCTTTCTTT. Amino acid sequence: CASSPYGGEAFF.